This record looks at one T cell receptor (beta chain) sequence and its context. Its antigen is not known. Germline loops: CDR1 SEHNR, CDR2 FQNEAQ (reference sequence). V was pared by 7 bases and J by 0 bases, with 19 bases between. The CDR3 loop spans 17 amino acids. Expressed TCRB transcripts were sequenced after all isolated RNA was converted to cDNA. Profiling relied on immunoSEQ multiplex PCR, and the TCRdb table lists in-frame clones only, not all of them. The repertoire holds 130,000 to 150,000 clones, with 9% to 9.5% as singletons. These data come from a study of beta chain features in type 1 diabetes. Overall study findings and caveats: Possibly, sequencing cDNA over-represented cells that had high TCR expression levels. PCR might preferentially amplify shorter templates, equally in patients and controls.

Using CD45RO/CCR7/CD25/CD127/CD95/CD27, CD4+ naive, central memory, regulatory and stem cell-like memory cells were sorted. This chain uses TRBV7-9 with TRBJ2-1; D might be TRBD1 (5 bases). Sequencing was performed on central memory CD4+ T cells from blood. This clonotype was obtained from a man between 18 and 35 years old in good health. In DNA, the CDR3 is TGTGCCAGCACCTCGACAGCTGTCCCGAGCTCCTACAATGAGCAGTTCTTC. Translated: CASTSTAVPSSYNEQFF.